Listed here is a single T cell receptor (beta chain). The data originate from a study of technical replicates of blood from a few donors. Germline CDR1 SGHRS, CDR2 YFSETQ. This CDR3 has 16 residues. V was pared by 2 bases and J by 0 bases, with 14 bases between. Sequencing used immunoSEQ multiplex PCR; TCRdb keeps in-frame clones, though not all of them. The data hold 65,000 to 85,000 clones, with around 94% observed a single time. The sample consisted of T cells isolated from PBMCs. The TCR comes from a human donor in good health. The rearrangement links TRBV5-1 to TRBJ1-2, with D tentatively TRBD1 (6 bases). This CDR3 is CASSFGYREANYGYTF. The CDR3 coding sequence is TGCGCCAGCAGCTTTGGGTACAGGGAAGCTAACTATGGCTACACCTTC.